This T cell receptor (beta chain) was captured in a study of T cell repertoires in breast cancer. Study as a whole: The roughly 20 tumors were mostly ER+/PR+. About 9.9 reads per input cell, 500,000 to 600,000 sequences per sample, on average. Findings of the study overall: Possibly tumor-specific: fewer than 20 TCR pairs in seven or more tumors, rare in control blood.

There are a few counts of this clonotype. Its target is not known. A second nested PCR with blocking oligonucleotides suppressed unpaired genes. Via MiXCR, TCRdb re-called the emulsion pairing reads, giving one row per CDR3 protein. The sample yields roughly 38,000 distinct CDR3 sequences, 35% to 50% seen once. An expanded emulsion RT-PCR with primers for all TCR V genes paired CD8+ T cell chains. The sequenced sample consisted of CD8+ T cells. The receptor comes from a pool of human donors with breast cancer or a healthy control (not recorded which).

Here the CDR3 DNA reads TGTGCCAGCAGCTCTAACAGGGGGACTGAAGCTTTCTTT. This encodes CASSSNRGTEAFF. V is TRBV6-2 or TRBV6-3 and J is TRBJ1-1, with TRBD1 identical over 8 bases. This CDR3 has 13 amino acids. With V trimmed by 6 bases and J by 5 bases, 5 bases remained unmatched. Germline values: CDR1 MNHEY, CDR2 SVGEGT.